The rows below give T cell receptor beta chains drawn from one sample of a study of human T cells and chemical hapten exposure. TCRdb re-called the RACE reads through MiXCR, storing one row per CDR3 protein. The sample includes some 71,000 distinct CDR3 sequences, 10% of them seen just once. The specimen comprised whole blood, sampled in connection with sensitization to the hapten diphenylcyclopropenone (DPC). All receptors derive from a woman aged 50 to 60 with alopecia areata. Some clones in this sample may be carry-over from other donors' samples. The CDR3 runs from the conserved cysteine through the conserved F or W. D genes are given only for firm matches. The size of a clone is reported for some rows only, either as once, few or many, or as a class for expanded clones.

v_call,j_call,d_call,clone_size,cdr3_nt,cdr3_aa
TRBV2,TRBJ2-1,-,once,TGTGCCAGCAGCCCCCGGTACAATGAGCAGTTCTTC,CASSPRYNEQFF
TRBV21-1,TRBJ1-2,-,few,TGTGCCAGCAGCGTCAACCAGGGGAGCTACTATGGCTACACCTTC,CASSVNQGSYYGYTF
TRBV19,TRBJ2-1,TRBD2,many,TGTGCCAGTAAGCCAGCGGGAGGCTGGAATGAGCAGTTCTTC,CASKPAGGWNEQFF
TRBV29-1,TRBJ2-7,TRBD1,-,TGCAGCGCAAGACAGGGGGTCTACGAGCAGTACTTC,CSARQGVYEQYF
TRBV6-1,TRBJ1-1,-,many,TGTGCCAGCAGCACCATAGACGGATACACTGAAGCTTTCTTT,CASSTIDGYTEAFF
TRBV6-5,TRBJ2-1,TRBD1,few,TGTGCCAGCAGTTCCCGACCGCCGGGACAGGGCACCTACAATGAGCAGTTCTTC,CASSSRPPGQGTYNEQFF
TRBV7-9,TRBJ2-1,-,-,TGTGCCAGCATTGCCGTAGGCTTCTCGCTACGCAATGAGCAGTTCTTC,CASIAVGFSLRNEQFF
TRBV21-1,TRBJ2-6,-,many,TGTGCCAGCAGCAAGCTACCGGGACAGTCACTCTCTGGGGCCAACGTCCTGACTTTC,CASSKLPGQSLSGANVLTF
TRBV3-1,TRBJ2-2,TRBD2,few,TGTGCCAGCAGCCAATACCCAGGACTAGCGGGAGCTGGCACCGGGGAGCTGTTTTTT,CASSQYPGLAGAGTGELFF
TRBV20-1,TRBJ1-2,-,many,TGCAGTGCTAGTCTCTGGGGCTATGGCTACACCTTC,CSASLWGYGYTF
TRBV4-1,TRBJ1-1,TRBD1,many,TGCGCCAGCAGTTACAGGGGGGACACTGAAGCTTTCTTT,CASSYRGDTEAFF
TRBV12-3/TRBV12-4,TRBJ1-3,TRBD1,many,TGTGCCAGCAGACGCCCTCCGGGACAGAGAAGCTCTGGAAACACCATATATTTT,CASRRPPGQRSSGNTIYF
TRBV29-1,TRBJ2-7,TRBD1,many,TGCAGCGTGCTGACAGGGAACCCCTACGAGCAGTACTTC,CSVLTGNPYEQYF
TRBV19,TRBJ2-1,-,many,TGTGCCACCAACCCTTCAGGAGGGCCTACCTACAATGAGCAGTTCTTC,CATNPSGGPTYNEQFF
TRBV24-1,TRBJ2-2,TRBD1,few,TGTGCCACCAGTGATTGGGACAGTTGGACCGGGGAGCTGTTTTTT,CATSDWDSWTGELFF
TRBV10-1,TRBJ1-1,TRBD1,many,TGCGCCAGCAGTACTACCGGGACAGGGAATGATGCTTTCTTT,CASSTTGTGNDAFF
TRBV25-1,TRBJ2-1,-,many,TGTGCCAGCAGTGAAAATAATCGGGGACCCTCCTACAATGAGCAGTTCTTC,CASSENNRGPSYNEQFF
TRBV29-1,TRBJ1-1,TRBD1,-,TGCAGCGCCGACAGGGGGTCGACCACTGAAGCTTTCTTT,CSADRGSTTEAFF
TRBV9,TRBJ2-1,-,many,TGTGCCAGCAGCGTAGGTTCGAATGAGCAGTTCTTC,CASSVGSNEQFF
TRBV29-1,TRBJ1-2,TRBD1,-,TGCAGCGTTTTCCGGACAGGGCCGGAAGGCTACACCTTC,CSVFRTGPEGYTF
TRBV11-2,TRBJ1-1,-,many,TGTGCCAGCAGCTTAATCCTGGACAGTGAAGCTTTCTTT,CASSLILDSEAFF
TRBV18,TRBJ2-1,TRBD2,-,TGTGCCAGCTCACCACCGCTACGGACTAGCGTCGGTGGTTACTCCTACAATGAGCAGTTCTTC,CASSPPLRTSVGGYSYNEQFF
TRBV11-1,TRBJ2-2,TRBD2,few,TGTGCCAGCAGCTTAGCTACTAGCGCGAACACCGGGGAGCTGTTTTTT,CASSLATSANTGELFF
TRBV29-1,TRBJ1-2,-,many,TGCAGCGTTGAAGATCAGTTTAACTATGGCTACACCTTC,CSVEDQFNYGYTF
TRBV3-1,TRBJ2-4,-,-,TGTGCCAGCAGTCTTCGAGAGCAGGGAAGGTCTGACATTCAGTACTTC,CASSLREQGRSDIQYF
TRBV19,TRBJ1-2,-,many,TGTGCCAGTAGTATATCGACAGCGCGTAACTATGGCTACACCTTC,CASSISTARNYGYTF
TRBV25-1,TRBJ2-5,-,-,TGTGCCAGCAGTCTCGGGGGTCCGGAGACCCAGTACTTC,CASSLGGPETQYF
TRBV5-1,TRBJ1-5,TRBD1,many,TGCGCCAGCAGCTTAGGGGGCGATCAGCCCCAGCATTTT,CASSLGGDQPQHF
TRBV19,TRBJ2-3,TRBD2,few,TGTGCCAGTAGGGAGCGGGAGGCCACAGATACGCAGTATTTT,CASREREATDTQYF